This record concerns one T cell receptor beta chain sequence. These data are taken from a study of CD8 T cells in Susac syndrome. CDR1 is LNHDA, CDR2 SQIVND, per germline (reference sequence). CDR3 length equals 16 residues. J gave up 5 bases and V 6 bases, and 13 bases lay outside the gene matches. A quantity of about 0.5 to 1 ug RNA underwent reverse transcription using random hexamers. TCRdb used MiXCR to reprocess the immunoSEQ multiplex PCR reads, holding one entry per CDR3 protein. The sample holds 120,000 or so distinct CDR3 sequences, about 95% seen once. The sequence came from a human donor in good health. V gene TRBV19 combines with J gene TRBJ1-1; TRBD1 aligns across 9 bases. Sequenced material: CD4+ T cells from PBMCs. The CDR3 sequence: CASSLGQGLTRTEAFF. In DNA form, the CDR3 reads TGTGCCAGTAGCCTGGGACAGGGTTTGACCAGGACTGAAGCTTTCTTT.